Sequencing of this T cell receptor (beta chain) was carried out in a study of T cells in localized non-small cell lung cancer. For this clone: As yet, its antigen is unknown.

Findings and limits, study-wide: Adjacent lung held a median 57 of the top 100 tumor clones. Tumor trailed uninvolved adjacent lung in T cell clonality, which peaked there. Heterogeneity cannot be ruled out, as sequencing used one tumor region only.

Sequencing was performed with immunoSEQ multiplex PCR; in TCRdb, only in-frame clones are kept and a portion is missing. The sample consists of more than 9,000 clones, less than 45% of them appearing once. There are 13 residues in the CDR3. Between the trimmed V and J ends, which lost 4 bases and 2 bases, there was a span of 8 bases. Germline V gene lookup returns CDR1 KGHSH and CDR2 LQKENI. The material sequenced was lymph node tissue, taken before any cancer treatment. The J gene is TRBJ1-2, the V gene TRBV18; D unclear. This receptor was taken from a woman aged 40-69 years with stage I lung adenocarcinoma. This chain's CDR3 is CASSRLKNYGYTF. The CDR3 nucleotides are TGTGCCAGCTCACGTCTAAAGAACTATGGCTACACCTTC.